This T cell receptor beta chain appears in the sequencing data of a study of response to subunit inactivated influenza vaccine. This clonotype appeared a few times. One entry per CDR3 protein, called by TCRdb with MiXCR from the RT-PCR reads. The sample shows about 310,000 distinct CDR3 sequences, 22% of them seen only once. The CDR3 is 11 residues long. CDR1 GTSNPN and CDR2 SVGIG come from the germline V gene (reference sequence). Between the trimmed V and J ends, which lost 1 base and 7 bases, there was a span of 4 bases. This TCR came from a man aged 50 to 69 who received an inactivated influenza vaccine. The chain uses TRBV30 and TRBJ1-4; D call uncertain. The specimen comprised PBMCs from blood, sampled about 20 months after vaccination. CDR3 nucleotides: TGTGCCTGGAGTGCGACTGAAAAACTGTTTTTT. It is translated as CAWSATEKLFF.